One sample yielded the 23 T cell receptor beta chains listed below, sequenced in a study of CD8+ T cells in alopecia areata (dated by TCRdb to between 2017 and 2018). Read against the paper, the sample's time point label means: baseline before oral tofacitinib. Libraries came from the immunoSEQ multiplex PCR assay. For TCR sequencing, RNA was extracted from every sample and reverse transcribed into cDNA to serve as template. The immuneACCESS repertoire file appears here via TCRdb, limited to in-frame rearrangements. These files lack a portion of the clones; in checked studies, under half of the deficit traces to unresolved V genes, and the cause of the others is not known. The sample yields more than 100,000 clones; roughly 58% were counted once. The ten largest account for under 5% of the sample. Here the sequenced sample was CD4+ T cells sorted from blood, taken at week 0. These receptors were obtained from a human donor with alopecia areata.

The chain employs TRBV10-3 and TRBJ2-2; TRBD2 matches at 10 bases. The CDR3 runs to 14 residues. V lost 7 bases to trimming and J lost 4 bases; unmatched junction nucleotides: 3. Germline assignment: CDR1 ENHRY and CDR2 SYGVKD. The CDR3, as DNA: TGTGCCATCAAGGCTAGCGGGAGCACCGGGGAGCTGTTTTTT. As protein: CAIKASGSTGELFF.

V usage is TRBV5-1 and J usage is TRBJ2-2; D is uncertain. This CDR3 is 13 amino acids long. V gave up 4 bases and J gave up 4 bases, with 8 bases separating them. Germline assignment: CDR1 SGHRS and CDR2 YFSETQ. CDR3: CASSPVGTGELFF. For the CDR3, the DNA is TGCGCCAGCAGCCCCGTCGGCACCGGGGAGCTGTTTTTT.

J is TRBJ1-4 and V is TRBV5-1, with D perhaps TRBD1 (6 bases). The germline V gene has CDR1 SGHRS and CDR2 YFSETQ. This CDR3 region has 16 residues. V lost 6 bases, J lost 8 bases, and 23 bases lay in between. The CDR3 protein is CASTESWGPPEEKLFF. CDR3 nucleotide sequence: TGCGCCAGCACCGAGTCATGGGGGCCGCCAGAGGAAAAACTGTTTTTT.

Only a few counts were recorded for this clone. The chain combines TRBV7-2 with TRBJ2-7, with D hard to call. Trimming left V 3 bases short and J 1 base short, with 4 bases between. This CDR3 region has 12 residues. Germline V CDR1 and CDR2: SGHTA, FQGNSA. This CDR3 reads CASSFSSYEQYF. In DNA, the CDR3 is TGTGCCAGCAGCTTTTCTTCCTACGAGCAGTACTTC.

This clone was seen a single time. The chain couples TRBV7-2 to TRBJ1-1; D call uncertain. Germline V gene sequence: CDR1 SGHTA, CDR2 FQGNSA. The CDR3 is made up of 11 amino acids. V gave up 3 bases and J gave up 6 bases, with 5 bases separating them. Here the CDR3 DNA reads TGTGCCAGCAGCTTCGGAGCTGAAGCTTTCTTT. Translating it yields CASSFGAEAFF.

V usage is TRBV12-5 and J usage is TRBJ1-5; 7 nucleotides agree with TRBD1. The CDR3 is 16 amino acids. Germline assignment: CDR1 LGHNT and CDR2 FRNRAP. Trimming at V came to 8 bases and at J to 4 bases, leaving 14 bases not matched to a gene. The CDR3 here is CASLQGGVRKNQPQHF. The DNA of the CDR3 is TGTGCTAGTCTCCAGGGGGGGGTAAGGAAGAATCAGCCCCAGCATTTT.

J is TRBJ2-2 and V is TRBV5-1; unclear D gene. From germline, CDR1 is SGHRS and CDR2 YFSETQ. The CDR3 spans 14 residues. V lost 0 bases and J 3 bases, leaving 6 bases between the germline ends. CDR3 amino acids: CASSLGRYTGELFF. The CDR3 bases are TGCGCCAGCAGCTTGGGGCGATACACCGGGGAGCTGTTTTTT.

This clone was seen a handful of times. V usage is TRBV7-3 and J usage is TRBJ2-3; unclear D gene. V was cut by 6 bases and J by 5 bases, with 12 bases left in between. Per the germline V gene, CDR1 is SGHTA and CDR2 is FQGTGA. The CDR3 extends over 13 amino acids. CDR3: CASSPSPEDTQYF. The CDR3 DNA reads TGTGCCAGCAGTCCCTCCCCGGAAGATACGCAGTATTTT.

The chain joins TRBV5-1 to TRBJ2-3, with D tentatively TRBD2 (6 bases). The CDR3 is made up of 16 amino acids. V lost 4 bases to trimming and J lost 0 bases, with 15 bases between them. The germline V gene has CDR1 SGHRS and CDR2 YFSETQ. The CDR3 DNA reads TGCGCCAGCAGCCCGAACCTACTAGCAAGCACAGATACGCAGTATTTT. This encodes CASSPNLLASTDTQYF.

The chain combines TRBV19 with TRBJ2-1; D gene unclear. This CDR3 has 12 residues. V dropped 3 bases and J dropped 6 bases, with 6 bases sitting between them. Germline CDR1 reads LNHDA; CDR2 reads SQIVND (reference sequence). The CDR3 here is CASSIGSNEQFF. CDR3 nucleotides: TGTGCCAGTAGTATTGGGTCCAATGAGCAGTTCTTC. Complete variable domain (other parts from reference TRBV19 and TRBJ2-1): DGGITQSPKYLFRKEGQNVTLSCEQNLNHDAMYWYRQDPGQGLRLIYYSQIVNDFQKGDIAEGYSVSREKKESFPLTVTSAQKNPTAFYLCASSIGSNEQFFGPGTRLTVL.

This CDR3 is CASSYGRVNEKLFF. The CDR3 DNA reads TGTGCCAGCAGTTACGGGAGGGTGAATGAAAAACTGTTTTTT. This chain links TRBV6-6 with TRBJ1-4, with no clear D. The ends were cut back, 2 bases at V and 5 bases at J, with 9 bases in the middle. This CDR3 is 14 amino acids long. CDR1 MNHNY and CDR2 SVGAGI come from the germline V gene (reference sequence).

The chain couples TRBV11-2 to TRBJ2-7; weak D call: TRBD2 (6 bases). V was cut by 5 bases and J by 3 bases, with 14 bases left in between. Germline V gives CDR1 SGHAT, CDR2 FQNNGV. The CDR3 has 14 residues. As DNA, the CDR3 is TGTGCCAGCAGCGTTCTAACGGGGGACTACGAGCAGTACTTC. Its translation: CASSVLTGDYEQYF. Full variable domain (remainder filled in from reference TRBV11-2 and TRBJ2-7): EAGVAQSPRYKIIEKRQSVAFWCNPISGHATLYWYQQILGQGPKLLIQFQNNGVVDDSQLPKDRFSAERLKGVDSTLKIQPAKLEDSAVYLCASSVLTGDYEQYFGPGTRLTVT.

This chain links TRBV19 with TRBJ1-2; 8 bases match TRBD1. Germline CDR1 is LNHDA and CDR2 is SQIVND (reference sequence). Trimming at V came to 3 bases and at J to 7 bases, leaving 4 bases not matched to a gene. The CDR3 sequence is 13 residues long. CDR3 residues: CASSIQGAPGYTF. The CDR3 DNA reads TGTGCCAGTAGTATCCAGGGGGCTCCTGGCTACACCTTC.

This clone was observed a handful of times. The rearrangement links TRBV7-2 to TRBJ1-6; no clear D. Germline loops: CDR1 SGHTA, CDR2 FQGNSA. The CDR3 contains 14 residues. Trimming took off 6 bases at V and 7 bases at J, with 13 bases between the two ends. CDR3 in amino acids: CASSHSRENSPLHF. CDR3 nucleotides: TGTGCCAGCAGTCACTCCCGGGAGAATTCACCCCTCCACTTT.

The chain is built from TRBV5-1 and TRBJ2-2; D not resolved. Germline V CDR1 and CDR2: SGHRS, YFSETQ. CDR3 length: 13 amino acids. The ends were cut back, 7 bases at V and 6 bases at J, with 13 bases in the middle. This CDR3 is CASGTRVAGELFF. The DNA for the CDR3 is TGCGCCAGCGGAACCCGTGTTGCCGGGGAGCTGTTTTTT.

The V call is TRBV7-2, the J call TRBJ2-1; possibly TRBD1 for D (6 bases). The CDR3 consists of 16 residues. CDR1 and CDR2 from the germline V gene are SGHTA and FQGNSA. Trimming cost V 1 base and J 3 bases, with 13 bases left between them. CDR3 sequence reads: CASSLELGTLYNEQFF. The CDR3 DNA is TGTGCCAGCAGCTTAGAGCTCGGGACACTCTACAATGAGCAGTTCTTC.

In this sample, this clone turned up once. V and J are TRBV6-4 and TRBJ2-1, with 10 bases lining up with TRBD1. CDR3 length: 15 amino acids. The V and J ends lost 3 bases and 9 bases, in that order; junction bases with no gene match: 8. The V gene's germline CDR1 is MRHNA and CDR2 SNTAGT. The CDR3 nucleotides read TGTGCCAGCAGTGAAAGTAGGACAGGGGGGATTGAGCAGTTCTTC. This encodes CASSESRTGGIEQFF.

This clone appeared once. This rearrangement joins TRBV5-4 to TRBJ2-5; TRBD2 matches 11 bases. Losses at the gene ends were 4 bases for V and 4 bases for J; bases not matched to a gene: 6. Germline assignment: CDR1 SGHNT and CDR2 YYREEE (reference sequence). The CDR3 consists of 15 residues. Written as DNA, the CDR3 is TGTGCCAGCAGCGGACCGGGACTAGCGGCAGAGACCCAGTACTTC. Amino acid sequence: CASSGPGLAAETQYF.

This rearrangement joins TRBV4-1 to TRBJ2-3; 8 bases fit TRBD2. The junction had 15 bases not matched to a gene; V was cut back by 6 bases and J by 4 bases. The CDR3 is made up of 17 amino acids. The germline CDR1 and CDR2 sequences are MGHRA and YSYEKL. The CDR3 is CASRRTVIGREPDTQYF. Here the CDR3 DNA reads TGCGCCAGCAGACGAACGGTCATCGGGAGGGAGCCAGATACGCAGTATTTT.

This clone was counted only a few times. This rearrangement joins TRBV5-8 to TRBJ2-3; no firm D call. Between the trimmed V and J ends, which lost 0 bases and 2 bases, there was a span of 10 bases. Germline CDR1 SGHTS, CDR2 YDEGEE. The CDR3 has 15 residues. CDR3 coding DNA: TGTGCCAGCAGCTTGGCCAGTGGTTTCACAGATACGCAGTATTTT. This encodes CASSLASGFTDTQYF. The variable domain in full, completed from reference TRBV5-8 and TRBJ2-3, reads EAGVTQSPTHLIKTRGQQATLRCSPISGHTSVYWYQQALGLGLQFLLWYDEGEERNRGNFPPRFSGRQFPNYSSELNVNALELEDSALYLCASSLASGFTDTQYFGPGTRLTVL.

CDR3 DNA: TGCGCCAGCAGCTTGCCTAGCAACGAGCAGTACTTC. Its translation is CASSLPSNEQYF. V gene TRBV5-1 combines with J gene TRBJ2-7, with D possibly matching TRBD2 (5 bases). The CDR3 spans 12 residues. Germline assignment: CDR1 SGHRS and CDR2 YFSETQ. Trimming left V 1 base short and J 5 bases short, with 7 bases between.

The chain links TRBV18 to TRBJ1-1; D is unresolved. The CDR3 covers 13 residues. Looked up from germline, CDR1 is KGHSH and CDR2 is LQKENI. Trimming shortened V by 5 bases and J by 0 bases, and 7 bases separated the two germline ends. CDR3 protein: CASSTIMNTEAFF. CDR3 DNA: TGTGCCAGCTCAACGATCATGAACACTGAAGCTTTCTTT.

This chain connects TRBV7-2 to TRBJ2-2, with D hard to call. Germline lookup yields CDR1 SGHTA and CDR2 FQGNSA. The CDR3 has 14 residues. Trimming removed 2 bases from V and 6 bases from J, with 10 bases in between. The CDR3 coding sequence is TGTGCCAGCAGCTTATTGCTAGGGCCCGGGGAGCTGTTTTTT. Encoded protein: CASSLLLGPGELFF.